Listed below are T cell receptor beta chains from one sample, sequenced in a study of cytomegalovirus exposure and HLA in healthy donors. Repertoires were generated with immunoSEQ multiplex PCR, while TCRdb's copy carries only in-frame clones and drops some. The sample records 110,000 to 150,000 clones, about 83% being singletons. Sequencing was carried out using PBMCs. These TCRs come from a woman between 25 and 40 years old in good health and CMV-seronegative. Both conserved end residues are trimmed from each CDR3. D genes are given only for firm matches.

d_gene	v_gene	j_gene	CDR3aa
.	TRBV5-6	TRBJ2-1	ASSLFSDEQF
TRBD1	TRBV28	TRBJ2-3	ASSVTGTGFTDTQY
.	TRBV28	TRBJ1-1	ASSFRSETEAF
.	TRBV2	TRBJ1-4	ASTPNRGDEKLF
.	TRBV4-1	TRBJ2-7	ASSQVGGLSSYEQY
TRBD1	TRBV27	TRBJ1-2	ASSSEPGGADYGYT
.	TRBV5-4	TRBJ2-1	ASSEDSTYNEQF
.	TRBV7-2	TRBJ2-1	ASSPVNEQF
.	TRBV7-9	TRBJ1-4	ASSLFSTPSTNEKLF
TRBD1	TRBV5-1	TRBJ1-6	ASSLEDRGNSPLH
TRBD2	TRBV7-2	TRBJ2-2	ASSLYPGLERDTGELF
.	TRBV7-9	TRBJ2-6	ASSLAGPTTGANVLT
TRBD1	TRBV10-3	TRBJ1-3	ATTTGRTGNTIY
TRBD1	TRBV4-3	TRBJ1-4	ASSQETGQGRSDLYEKLF
.	TRBV5-1	TRBJ2-7	ASPPGLGKQY
TRBD1	TRBV7-2	TRBJ2-2	ASIPGTGVAGELF